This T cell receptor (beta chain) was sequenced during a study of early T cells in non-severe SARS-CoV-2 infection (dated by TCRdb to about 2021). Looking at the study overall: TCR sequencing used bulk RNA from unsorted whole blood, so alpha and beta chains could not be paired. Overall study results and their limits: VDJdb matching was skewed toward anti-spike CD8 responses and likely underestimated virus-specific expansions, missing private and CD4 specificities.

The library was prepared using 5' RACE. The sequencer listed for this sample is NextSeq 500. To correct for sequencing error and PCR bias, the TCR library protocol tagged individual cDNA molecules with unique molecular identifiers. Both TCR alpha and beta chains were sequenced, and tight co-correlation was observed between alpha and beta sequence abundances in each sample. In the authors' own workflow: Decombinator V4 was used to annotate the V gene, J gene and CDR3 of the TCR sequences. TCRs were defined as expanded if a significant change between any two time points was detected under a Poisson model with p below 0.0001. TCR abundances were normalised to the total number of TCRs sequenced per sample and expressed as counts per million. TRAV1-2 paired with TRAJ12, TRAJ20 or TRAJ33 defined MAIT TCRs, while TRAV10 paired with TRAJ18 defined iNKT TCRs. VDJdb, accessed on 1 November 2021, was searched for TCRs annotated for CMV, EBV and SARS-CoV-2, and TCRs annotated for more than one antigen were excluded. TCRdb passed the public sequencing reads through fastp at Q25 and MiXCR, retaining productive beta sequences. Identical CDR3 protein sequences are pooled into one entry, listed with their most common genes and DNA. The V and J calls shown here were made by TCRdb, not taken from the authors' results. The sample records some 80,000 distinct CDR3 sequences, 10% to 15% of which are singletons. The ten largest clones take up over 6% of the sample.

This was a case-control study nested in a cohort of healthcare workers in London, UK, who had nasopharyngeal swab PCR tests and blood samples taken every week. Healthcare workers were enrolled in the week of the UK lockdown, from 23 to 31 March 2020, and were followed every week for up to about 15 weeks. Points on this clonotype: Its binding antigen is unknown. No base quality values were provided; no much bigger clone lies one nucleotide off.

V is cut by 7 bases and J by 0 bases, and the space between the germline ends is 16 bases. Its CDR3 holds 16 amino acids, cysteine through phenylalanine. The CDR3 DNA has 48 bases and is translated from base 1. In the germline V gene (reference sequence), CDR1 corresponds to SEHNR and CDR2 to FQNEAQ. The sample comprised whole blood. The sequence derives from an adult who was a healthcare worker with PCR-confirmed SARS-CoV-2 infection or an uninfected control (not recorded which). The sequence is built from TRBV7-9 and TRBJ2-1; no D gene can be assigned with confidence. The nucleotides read TGTGCCAGCACCTCAAATACCGAGAGCTCCTACAATGAGCAGTTCTTC. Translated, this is CASTSNTESSYNEQFF.